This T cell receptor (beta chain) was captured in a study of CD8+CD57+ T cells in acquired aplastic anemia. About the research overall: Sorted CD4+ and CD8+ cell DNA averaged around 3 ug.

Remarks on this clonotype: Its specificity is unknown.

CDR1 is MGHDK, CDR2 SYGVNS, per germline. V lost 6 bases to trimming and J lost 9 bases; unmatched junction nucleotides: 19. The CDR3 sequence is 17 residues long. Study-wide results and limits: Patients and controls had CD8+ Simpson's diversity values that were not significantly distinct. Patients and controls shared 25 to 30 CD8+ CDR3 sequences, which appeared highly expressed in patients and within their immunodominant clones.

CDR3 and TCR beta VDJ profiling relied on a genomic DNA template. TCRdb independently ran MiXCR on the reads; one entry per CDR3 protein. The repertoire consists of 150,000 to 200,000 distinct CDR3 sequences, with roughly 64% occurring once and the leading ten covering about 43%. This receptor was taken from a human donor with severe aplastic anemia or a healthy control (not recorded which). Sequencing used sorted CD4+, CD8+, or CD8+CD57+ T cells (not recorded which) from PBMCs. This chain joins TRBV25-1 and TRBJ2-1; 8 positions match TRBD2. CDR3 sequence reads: CASRDSGGSGTNSEQFF. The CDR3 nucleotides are TGTGCCAGCAGGGATTCGGGGGGGTCGGGTACCAACAGTGAGCAGTTCTTC.